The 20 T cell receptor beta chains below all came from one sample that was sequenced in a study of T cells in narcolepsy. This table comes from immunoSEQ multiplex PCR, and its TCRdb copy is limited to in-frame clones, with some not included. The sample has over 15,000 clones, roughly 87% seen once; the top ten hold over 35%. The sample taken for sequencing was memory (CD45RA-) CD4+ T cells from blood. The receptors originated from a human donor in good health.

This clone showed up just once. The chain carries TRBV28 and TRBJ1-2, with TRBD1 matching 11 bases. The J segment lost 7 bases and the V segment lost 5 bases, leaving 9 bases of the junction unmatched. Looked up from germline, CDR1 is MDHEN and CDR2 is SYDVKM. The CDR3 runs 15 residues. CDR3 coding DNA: TGTGCCAGCAGTGGACCTTTCGGGACAGGGGGTGGCTACACCTTC. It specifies CASSGPFGTGGGYTF.

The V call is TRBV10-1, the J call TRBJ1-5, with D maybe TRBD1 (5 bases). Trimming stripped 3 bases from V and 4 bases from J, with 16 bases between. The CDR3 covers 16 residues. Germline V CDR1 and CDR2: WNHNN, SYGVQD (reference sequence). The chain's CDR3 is CASSDGAGFGNQPQHF. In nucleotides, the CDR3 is TGCGCCAGCAGTGATGGGGCCGGGTTTGGGAATCAGCCCCAGCATTTT.

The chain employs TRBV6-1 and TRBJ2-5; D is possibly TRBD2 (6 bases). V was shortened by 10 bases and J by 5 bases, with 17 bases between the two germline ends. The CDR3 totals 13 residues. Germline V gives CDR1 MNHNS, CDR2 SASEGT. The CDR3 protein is CATQKTRRETQYF. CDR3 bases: TGTGCCACACAAAAGACTAGAAGGGAGACCCAGTACTTC.

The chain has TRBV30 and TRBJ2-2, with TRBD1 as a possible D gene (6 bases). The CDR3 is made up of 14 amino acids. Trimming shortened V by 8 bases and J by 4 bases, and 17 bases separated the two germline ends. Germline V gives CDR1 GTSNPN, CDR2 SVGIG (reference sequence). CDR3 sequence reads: CASSGVVSTGELFF. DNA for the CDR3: TGTGCCAGTTCAGGGGTCGTTAGCACCGGGGAGCTGTTTTTT.

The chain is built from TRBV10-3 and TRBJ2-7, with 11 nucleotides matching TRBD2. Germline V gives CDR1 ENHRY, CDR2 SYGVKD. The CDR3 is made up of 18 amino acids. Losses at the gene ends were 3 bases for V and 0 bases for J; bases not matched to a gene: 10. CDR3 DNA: TGTGCCATCAGTGATTCCGGGACTAGCGGCGCTTCCTCCTACGAGCAGTACTTC. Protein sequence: CAISDSGTSGASSYEQYF.

CDR3 DNA: TGCGCCAGCAGCCAAGGGACAGGGAACTATGGCTACACCTTC. Translation gives CASSQGTGNYGYTF. V is TRBV4-3 and J is TRBJ1-2, with TRBD1 identical over 8 bases. The ends lost 1 base at V and 2 bases at J; junction bases unmatched: 0. This CDR3 is 14 amino acids long. Germline lookup yields CDR1 LGHNA and CDR2 YSLEER.

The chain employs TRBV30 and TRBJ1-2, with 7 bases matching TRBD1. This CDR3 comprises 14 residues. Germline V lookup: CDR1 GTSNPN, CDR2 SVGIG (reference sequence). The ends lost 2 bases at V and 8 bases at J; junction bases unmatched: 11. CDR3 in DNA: TGTGCCTGGAGTTGGTCAGACAGGGTGCGAGGCTACACCTTC. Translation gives CAWSWSDRVRGYTF.

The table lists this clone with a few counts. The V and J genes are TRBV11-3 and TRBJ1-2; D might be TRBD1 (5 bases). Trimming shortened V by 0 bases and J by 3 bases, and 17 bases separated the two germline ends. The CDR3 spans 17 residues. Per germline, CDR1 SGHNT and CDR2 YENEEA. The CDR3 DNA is TGTGCCAGCAGCTTAGATTGTTGGCAGGGAAGTCACTATGGCTACACCTTC. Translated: CASSLDCWQGSHYGYTF.

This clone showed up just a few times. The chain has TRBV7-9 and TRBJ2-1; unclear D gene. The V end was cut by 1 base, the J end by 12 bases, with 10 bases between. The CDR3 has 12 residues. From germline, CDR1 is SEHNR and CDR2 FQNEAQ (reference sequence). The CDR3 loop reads CASSLDPWGQFF. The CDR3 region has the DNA TGTGCCAGCAGCTTAGATCCTTGGGGGCAGTTCTTC.

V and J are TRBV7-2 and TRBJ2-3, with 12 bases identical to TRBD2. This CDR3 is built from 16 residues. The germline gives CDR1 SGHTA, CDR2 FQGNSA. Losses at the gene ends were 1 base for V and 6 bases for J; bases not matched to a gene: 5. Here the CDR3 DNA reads TGTGCCAGCAGCTTAGATCTAGCGGGGGGGCGGGATACGCAGTATTTT. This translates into CASSLDLAGGRDTQYF.

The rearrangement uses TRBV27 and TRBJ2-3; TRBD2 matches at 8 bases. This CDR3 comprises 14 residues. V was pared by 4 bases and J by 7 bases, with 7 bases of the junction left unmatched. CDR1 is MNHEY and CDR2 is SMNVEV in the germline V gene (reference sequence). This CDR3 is CASSSGPGGYTQYF. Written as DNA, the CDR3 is TGTGCCAGCAGTTCGGGACCGGGGGGGTATACGCAGTATTTT.

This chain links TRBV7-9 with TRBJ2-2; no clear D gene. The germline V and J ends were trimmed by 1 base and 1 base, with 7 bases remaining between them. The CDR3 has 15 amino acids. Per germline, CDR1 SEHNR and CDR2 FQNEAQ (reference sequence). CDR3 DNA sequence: TGTGCCAGCAGCTTAGGGTCCCGGAACACCGGGGAGCTGTTTTTT. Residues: CASSLGSRNTGELFF.

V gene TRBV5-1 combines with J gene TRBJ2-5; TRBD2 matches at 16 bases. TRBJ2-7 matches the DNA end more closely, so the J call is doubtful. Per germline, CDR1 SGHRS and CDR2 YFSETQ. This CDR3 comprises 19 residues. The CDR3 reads CASSTTGTSGRGLSYEQYF. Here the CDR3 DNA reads TGCGCCAGCAGCACCACCGGGACTAGCGGGAGGGGGCTATCCTACGAGCAGTACTTC.

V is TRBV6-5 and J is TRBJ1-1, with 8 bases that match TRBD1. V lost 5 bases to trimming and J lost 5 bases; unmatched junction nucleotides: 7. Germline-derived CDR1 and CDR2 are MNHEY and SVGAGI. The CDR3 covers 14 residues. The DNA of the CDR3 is TGTGCCAGCAGTGCGACCCGGACAGGGACTGAAGCTTTCTTT. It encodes CASSATRTGTEAFF.

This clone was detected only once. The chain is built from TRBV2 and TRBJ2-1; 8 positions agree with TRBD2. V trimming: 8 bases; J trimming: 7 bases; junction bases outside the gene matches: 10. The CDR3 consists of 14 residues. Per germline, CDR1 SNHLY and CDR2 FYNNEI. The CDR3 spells CASSLNRGGNEQFF. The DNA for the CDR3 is TGTGCCAGCTCCCTTAACCGGGGGGGTAATGAGCAGTTCTTC.

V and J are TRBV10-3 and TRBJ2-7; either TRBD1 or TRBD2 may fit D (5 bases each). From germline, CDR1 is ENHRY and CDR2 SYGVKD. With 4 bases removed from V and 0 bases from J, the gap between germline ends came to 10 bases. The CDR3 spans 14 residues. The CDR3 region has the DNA TGTGCCATCAGTGCGGGGCTAAGCTCCTACGAGCAGTACTTC. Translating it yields CAISAGLSSYEQYF.

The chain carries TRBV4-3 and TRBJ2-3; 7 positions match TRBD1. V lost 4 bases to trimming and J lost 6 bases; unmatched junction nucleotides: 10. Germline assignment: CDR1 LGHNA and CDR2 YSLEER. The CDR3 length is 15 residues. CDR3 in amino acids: CASSRSWGRGDTQYF. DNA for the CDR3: TGCGCCAGCAGCCGATCCTGGGGCAGGGGGGATACGCAGTATTTT.

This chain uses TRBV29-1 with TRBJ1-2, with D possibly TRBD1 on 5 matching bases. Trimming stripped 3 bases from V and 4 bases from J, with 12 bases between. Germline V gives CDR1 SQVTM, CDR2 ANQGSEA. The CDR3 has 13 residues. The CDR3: CSVDLAGGYGYTF. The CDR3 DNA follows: TGCAGCGTTGATTTAGCGGGGGGCTATGGCTACACCTTC.

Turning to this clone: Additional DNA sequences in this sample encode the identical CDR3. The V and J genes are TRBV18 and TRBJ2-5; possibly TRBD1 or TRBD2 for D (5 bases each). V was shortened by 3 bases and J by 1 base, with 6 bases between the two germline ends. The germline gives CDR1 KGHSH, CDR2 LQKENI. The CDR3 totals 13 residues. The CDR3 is CASSPGAQETQYF. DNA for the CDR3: TGTGCCAGCTCACCCGGGGCCCAAGAGACCCAGTACTTC.

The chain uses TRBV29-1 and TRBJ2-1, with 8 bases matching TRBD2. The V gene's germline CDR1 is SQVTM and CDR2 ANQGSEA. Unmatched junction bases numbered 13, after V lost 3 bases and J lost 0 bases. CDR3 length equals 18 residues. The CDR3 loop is CSVEGFSGALGSYNEQFF. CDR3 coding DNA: TGCAGCGTTGAGGGATTTAGCGGGGCCTTGGGCTCCTACAATGAGCAGTTCTTC.